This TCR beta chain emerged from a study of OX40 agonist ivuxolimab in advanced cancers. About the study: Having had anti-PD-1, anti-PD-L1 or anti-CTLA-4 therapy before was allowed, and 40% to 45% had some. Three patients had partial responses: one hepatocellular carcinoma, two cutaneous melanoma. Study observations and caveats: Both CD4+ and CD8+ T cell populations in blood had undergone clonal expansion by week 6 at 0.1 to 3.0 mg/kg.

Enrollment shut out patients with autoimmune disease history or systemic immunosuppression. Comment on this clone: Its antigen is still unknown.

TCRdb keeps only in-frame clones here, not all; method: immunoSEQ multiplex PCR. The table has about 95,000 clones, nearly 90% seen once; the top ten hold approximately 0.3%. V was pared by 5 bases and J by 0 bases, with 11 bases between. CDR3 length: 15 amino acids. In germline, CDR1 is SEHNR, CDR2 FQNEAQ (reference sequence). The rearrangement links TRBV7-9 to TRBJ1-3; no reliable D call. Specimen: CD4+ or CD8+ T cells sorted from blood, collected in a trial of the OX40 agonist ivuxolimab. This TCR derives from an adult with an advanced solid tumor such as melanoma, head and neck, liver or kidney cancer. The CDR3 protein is CASSLDGDSGNTIYF. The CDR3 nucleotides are TGTGCCAGCAGCCTAGACGGTGACTCTGGAAACACCATATATTTT.